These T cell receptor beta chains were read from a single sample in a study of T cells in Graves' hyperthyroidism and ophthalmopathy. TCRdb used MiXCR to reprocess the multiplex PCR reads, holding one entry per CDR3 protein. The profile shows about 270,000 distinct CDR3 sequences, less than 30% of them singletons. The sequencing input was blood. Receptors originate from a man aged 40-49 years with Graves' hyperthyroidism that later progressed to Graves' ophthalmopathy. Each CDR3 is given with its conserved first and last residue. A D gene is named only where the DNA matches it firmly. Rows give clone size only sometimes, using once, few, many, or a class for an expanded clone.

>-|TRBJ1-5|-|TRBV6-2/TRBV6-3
TGTGCCAGCAGTTACGGAGGCAGGGCGGGCAATCAGCCCCAGCATTTT
CASSYGGRAGNQPQHF
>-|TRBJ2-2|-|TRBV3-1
TGTGCCAGCAGCCAAGATCCGGGAGTCACCGGGGAGCTGTTTTTT
CASSQDPGVTGELFF
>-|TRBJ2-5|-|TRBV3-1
TGTGCCAGCAGCCCAGACGTGGGGAGCCAAGAGACCCAGTACTTC
CASSPDVGSQETQYF
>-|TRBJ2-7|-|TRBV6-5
TGTGCCAGCAGTTACTCGTCAGGGACAAACGAGCAGTACTTC
CASSYSSGTNEQYF
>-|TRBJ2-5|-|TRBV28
TGTGCCAGCGGCTGGCCCGCGGGGGAGACCCAGTACTTC
CASGWPAGETQYF
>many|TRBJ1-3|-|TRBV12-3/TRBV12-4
TGTGCCAGCAGTTTAGCGCCGAGGACCTATGGAAACACCATATATTTT
CASSLAPRTYGNTIYF
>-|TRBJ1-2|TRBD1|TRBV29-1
TGCAGCGCTTATACAGGGGTCTATGGCTACACCTTC
CSAYTGVYGYTF
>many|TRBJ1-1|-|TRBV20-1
TGCAGTGCTAGACCCGGCGTGAACACTGAAGCTTTCTTT
CSARPGVNTEAFF
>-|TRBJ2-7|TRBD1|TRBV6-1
TGTGCCAGCAGTGCCCCGGACAGGGGGGTCTACGAGCAGTACTTC
CASSAPDRGVYEQYF
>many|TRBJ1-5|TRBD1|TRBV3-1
TGTGCCAGCAGCGGACAGGGTCAGCAGCCCCAGCATTTT
CASSGQGQQPQHF
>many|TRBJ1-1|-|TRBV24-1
TGTGCCACCAGTGATTTGGGCGGTGAAGCTTTCTTT
CATSDLGGEAFF
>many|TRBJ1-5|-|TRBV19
TGTGCCAGTAGTACCTGGATCAATCAGCCCCAGCATTTT
CASSTWINQPQHF
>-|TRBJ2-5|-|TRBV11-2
TGTGCCGGTGAGGGAGAGGGCGGGGAGACCCAGTACTTC
CAGEGEGGETQYF
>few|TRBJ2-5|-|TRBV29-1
TGCAGCGCCGACTACTTTCCGCAAGAGACCCAGTACTTC
CSADYFPQETQYF
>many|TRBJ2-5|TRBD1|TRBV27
TGTGCCAGCAGTTCCTCCGGGACAGCCAAAGAGACCCAGTACTTC
CASSSSGTAKETQYF
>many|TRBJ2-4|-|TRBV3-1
TGTGCCAGCAGCCTGCGGGGCCTTGGTATTCAGTACTTC
CASSLRGLGIQYF
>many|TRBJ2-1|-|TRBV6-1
TGTGCCAGCATCCCCCCAGGTTCGGGTTCCAATGAGCAGTTCTTC
CASIPPGSGSNEQFF
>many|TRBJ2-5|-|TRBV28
TGTGCCAGCAGTTCAGCAGTTCTCGGGTGGGAGACCCAGTACTTC
CASSSAVLGWETQYF
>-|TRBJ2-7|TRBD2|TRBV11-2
TGTGCCAGCAGCTTAGTGCGGGGGGCCCACGAGCAGTACTTC
CASSLVRGAHEQYF
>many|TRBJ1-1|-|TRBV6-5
TGTGCCAGCAGACAGAGCCTGAACACTGAAGCTTTCTTT
CASRQSLNTEAFF
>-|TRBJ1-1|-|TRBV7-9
TGTGCCAGCAGCTTAGTTGTGGGGTACACTGAAGCTTTCTTT
CASSLVVGYTEAFF
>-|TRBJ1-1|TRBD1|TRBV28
TGTGCCAGCAGTTCCCAACAGGGGGGGAACACTGAAGCTTTCTTT
CASSSQQGGNTEAFF
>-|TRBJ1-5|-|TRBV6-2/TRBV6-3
TGTGCCAGCACCTACGGGGGTACAAGTCAGCCCCAGCATTTT
CASTYGGTSQPQHF
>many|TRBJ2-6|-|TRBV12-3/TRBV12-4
TGTGCCAGCAGCAAGCCAGGGGCTGGGGCCAACGTCCTGACTTTC
CASSKPGAGANVLTF
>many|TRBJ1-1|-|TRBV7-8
TGTGCCAGCAGCCGGGGACGGTCGAACACTGAAGCTTTCTTT
CASSRGRSNTEAFF
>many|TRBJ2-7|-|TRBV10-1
TGCGCCAGCAGTGAGCCCGGGTCCTACGAGCAGTACTTC
CASSEPGSYEQYF
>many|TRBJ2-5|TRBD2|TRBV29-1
TGCAGCGTTGAACTAGCGGGAAGAAACCAAGAGACCCAGTACTTC
CSVELAGRNQETQYF
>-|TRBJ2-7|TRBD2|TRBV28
TGTGCCAGCAGTCCAAGGACTAGTTATTCCTACGAGCAGTACTTC
CASSPRTSYSYEQYF
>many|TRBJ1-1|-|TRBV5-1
TGCGCCAGCAGCTTCATAGGACAGACGAACACTGAAGCTTTCTTT
CASSFIGQTNTEAFF
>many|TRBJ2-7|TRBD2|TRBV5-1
TGCGCCAGCAGCTTGACTAGCGGGAGTCTCCACGAGCAGTACTTC
CASSLTSGSLHEQYF
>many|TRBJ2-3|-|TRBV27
TGTGCCAGCAGTCCCATCATTTCTAGCACAGATACGCAGTATTTT
CASSPIISSTDTQYF